This T cell receptor (beta chain) comes out of a study of a mutant IDH1 vaccine in newly diagnosed glioma. Noted time point: baseline, week 1 (first vaccination visit). Treatment of the sample: pre-vaccination baseline after standard-of-care therapy. The donors had new WHO grade 3 or 4 astrocytomas; these were IDH1-mutant and ATRX-lost. Trimming shortened V by 0 bases and J by 4 bases, and 13 bases separated the two germline ends. CDR1 is SGHRS, CDR2 YFSETQ, per germline. The CDR3 is 15 residues long. Produced via immunoSEQ multiplex PCR; TCRdb's table is partial and in-frame only. The sample holds about 88,000 clones, about four fifths seen once. Comments on this clone: What it binds is not known.

Study-wide points: Pseudoprogression seemingly bore no relation to changes in top peripheral T cell clonotypes.

Sequences were derived from PBMCs, sampled from a glioma patient treated with radiotherapy, temozolomide or both. The source is a middle-aged man with glioma. Some clones in this sample may be carry-over from other donors' samples. V gene TRBV5-1 combines with J gene TRBJ1-1, with TRBD1 as a possible D gene (5 bases). The CDR3 sequence: CASSLGAQGGTEAFF. CDR3 coding DNA: TGCGCCAGCAGCTTGGGAGCGCAGGGAGGCACTGAAGCTTTCTTT.